This T cell receptor beta chain was sequenced in a study of CD8+CD57+ T cells in acquired aplastic anemia (dated 2018 in TCRdb). At the level of the whole study: A mean of roughly 3.2 ug of DNA, ranging from about 0.17 to 30 ug, was extracted from sorted CD4+ and CD8+ cells. A CD8+CD57+ expansion meant a frequency higher than the mean frequency seen in healthy subjects.

TCR beta VDJ combination and CDR3 sequence profiling used genomic DNA as the template. TCR repertoire sequencing was run on an Illumina HiSeq 2000. The study's own analysis went as follows. TRBV/TRBJ rearrangement plots, CDR3 size and DJ length profiles, and Simpson's diversity index were used to evaluate the repertoires. Whichever DNA sequence was most abundant in the deep sequencing data was defined as the immunodominant clone. CDR3 amino acid sequences were screened for sharing across subjects and compared with published repertoires and the VDJdb database. Starting from the raw public reads, TCRdb applied fastp trimming at Q25, assembled clones with MiXCR and retained in-frame beta chains. CDR3 protein sequences are deduplicated, and each keeps its most common genes and DNA. TCRdb assigned the V and J calls; the authors' analysis was not used. The sample data list 450,000 to 600,000 distinct CDR3 sequences, and about a third of these were observed just once. The ten largest clones capture less than 0.85% of the sample.

Flow cytometry had shown CD8+CD57+ cell expansion in the patients selected for sequencing. Every patient had severe acquired aplastic anemia, diagnosed using the International Study of Aplastic Anemia and Agranulocytosis and Camitta criteria. Patients had received no therapy at the time of blood sampling. In this study, sorted CD4+ and CD8+ T cells from the blood of healthy subjects and of severe aplastic anemia patients had their TCR repertoires deep-sequenced. Patients were enrolled in the USA under clinicaltrials.gov protocols 00001620, 01623167, 00001397, 00071045, 00081523 and 00961064. Ficoll-Paque density gradient centrifugation was used to isolate peripheral blood mononuclear cells. CD4+ and CD8+ T cells were sorted by FACS or magnetic beads before DNA extraction. What the work shows at the level of the full study, not this receptor alone: Approximately 27 CD8+ CDR3 sequences were found in both patients and controls but appeared to be highly expressed in patients and within the immunodominant clones of the patients. No significant difference in CD8+ Simpson's diversity was found between patients and healthy controls (P=0.060).

This clonotype showed up just a few times. Its antigen specificity is not known. An end of the junction differs from the germline gene, which may be a read error. Including the terminal cysteine and phenylalanine, the CDR3 comprises 13 residues. Only the CDR3 DNA stays, 39 bases, in frame from base 1. For CDR1 and CDR2, the germline V gene lists SNHLY and FYNNEI. The sequence derives from a human donor with aplastic anemia. The chain couples TRBV2 to TRBJ1-2; no D gene is confidently identified. The material sequenced was sorted CD4+, CD8+, or CD8+CD57+ T cells (not recorded which) from PBMCs. The DNA reads as follows: TGTGCCAGCAGAGAAGATGGGAGGAGGGGCTACACCTTC. It translates to CASREDGRRGYTF.